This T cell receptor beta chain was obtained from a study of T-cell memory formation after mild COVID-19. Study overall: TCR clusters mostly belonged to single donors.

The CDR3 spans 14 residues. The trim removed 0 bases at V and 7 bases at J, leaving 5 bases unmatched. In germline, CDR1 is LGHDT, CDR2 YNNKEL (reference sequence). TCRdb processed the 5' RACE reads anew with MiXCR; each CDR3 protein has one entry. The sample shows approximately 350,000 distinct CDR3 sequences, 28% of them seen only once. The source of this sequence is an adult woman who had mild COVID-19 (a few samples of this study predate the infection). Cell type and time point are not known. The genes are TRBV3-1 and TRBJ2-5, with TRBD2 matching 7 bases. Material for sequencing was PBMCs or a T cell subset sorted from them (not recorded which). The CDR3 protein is CASSQEVGRGTQYF. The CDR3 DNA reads TGTGCCAGCAGCCAAGAGGTGGGGAGGGGGACCCAGTACTTC.